One and the same sample provided the 6 T cell receptor beta chains below, sequenced in a study of regulatory and conventional T cells in RAG deficiency. Data came from immunoSEQ multiplex PCR; TCRdb stores just in-frame clones and leaves some out. The sample lists roughly 32,000 clones; 70% to 90% were seen once. These data also featured in a second study, about regulatory T cells. In that study: Amplification used 52 TRBV primers and 13 TRBJ primers.

The specimen was CD8+ T cells sorted from blood. All receptors come from a human donor in good health.

The CDR3 protein is CASSPSRGADSYEQYF. The CDR3 DNA reads as TGCGCCAGCAGCCCCTCCAGGGGGGCAGATTCCTACGAGCAGTACTTC. This chain joins TRBV4-1 and TRBJ2-7, with a weak D call TRBD1 (7 bases). The germline CDR1 and CDR2 sequences are MGHRA and YSYEKL. The CDR3 contains 16 residues. The V end was cut by 4 bases, the J end by 1 base, with 17 bases between.

The chain carries TRBV7-9 and TRBJ2-3; a possible D gene is TRBD1 (6 bases). Germline CDR1 and CDR2: SEHNR and FQNEAQ (reference sequence). The CDR3 runs to 12 residues. The ends were cut back, 1 base at V and 10 bases at J, with 9 bases in the middle. As DNA, the CDR3 is TGTGCCAGCAGCTTAGAAGGGACACCGCAGTATTTT. This encodes CASSLEGTPQYF.

The rearrangement uses TRBV4-1 and TRBJ2-2; 15 bases are a match to TRBD2. The CDR3 extends over 18 amino acids. CDR1 MGHRA and CDR2 YSYEKL come from the germline V gene. The V gene end was trimmed by 4 bases and the J gene end by 8 bases; junction bases not matched to a gene: 11. The CDR3 here is CASSLSGTSGRTGGELFF. CDR3 nucleotide sequence: TGCGCCAGCAGCCTGTCCGGGACTAGCGGGAGGACTGGTGGGGAGCTGTTTTTT.

This clone was counted a single time. This rearrangement joins TRBV7-6 to TRBJ2-3; 10 nucleotides line up with TRBD2. The germline CDR1 and CDR2 sequences are SGHVS and FNYEAQ. The CDR3 extends over 15 amino acids. V trimming: 6 bases; J trimming: 2 bases; junction bases outside the gene matches: 5. CDR3 protein: CASSSLAGNTDTQYF. CDR3 bases: TGTGCCAGCAGTTCACTAGCGGGAAACACAGATACGCAGTATTTT.

The V call is TRBV10-3, the J call TRBJ2-5; D call uncertain. CDR3 length: 13 residues. V lost 8 bases, J lost 6 bases, and 16 bases lay in between. The germline gives CDR1 ENHRY, CDR2 SYGVKD. The CDR3 is CAIVFWPVKTQYF. The CDR3 DNA reads TGTGCCATCGTTTTTTGGCCTGTCAAGACCCAGTACTTC.

V gene TRBV7-9 combines with J gene TRBJ2-1, with D perhaps matching TRBD2 (5 bases). Germline V gene lookup returns CDR1 SEHNR and CDR2 FQNEAQ (reference sequence). V shed 6 bases and J shed 10 bases, with 28 bases lying between them. The CDR3 contains 17 residues. Here the CDR3 reads CASRFRRATTTMNEQFF. CDR3 nucleotides: TGTGCCAGCAGATTCAGGCGGGCGACTACTACAATGAACGAGCAGTTCTTC.